This record covers a single T cell receptor (beta chain). Its specificity is unknown. CDR3 size: 13 residues. Germline lookup yields CDR1 SEHNR and CDR2 FQNEAQ (reference sequence). V lost 7 bases to trimming and J lost 1 base; unmatched junction nucleotides: 3. This sample is drawn from a study of T-cell reconstitution after alpha-beta-depleted transplantation in children. Study conclusions and caveats: It was newly produced T cells that mostly accounted for T-cell counts and diversity one year after transplant.

Preparation of the TCRbeta library used unique molecular identifiers. TCRdb re-analysed the PCR reads in MiXCR, keeping a single row per CDR3 protein. The sample shows 580,000 or so distinct CDR3 sequences, roughly 23% of them seen only once. The source was PBMCs, mostly from graft donor cells, collected 360 days after TCRalphabeta/CD19-depleted stem cell transplant. The receptor comes from a boy under two years old who had a stem cell transplant for acute myeloid leukemia, so the T cells may come from the graft donor. V gene TRBV7-9 combines with J gene TRBJ2-7; 8 bases align to TRBD1. The CDR3 nucleotides are TGTGCCAGCACCCAGGGGGCGTCCTACGAGCAGTACTTC. Translation gives CASTQGASYEQYF.